One and the same sample provided the 8 T cell receptor beta chains below, sequenced in a study of neurological immune-mediated disorders. TCRdb re-called the 5' RACE reads with MiXCR, one entry per CDR3 protein. Of 31,000 or so distinct CDR3 sequences listed, about 4.8% were seen once; the top ten hold around 23%. Sequencing was carried out using PBMCs. These receptors all stem from a man aged 18 to 30 in good health.

At least ten counts were recorded for this clonotype. V and J are TRBV5-1 and TRBJ1-1, with D possibly TRBD1 on 6 matching bases. The germline V gene encodes CDR1 SGHRS and CDR2 YFSETQ. Trimming cost V 0 bases and J 10 bases, with 10 bases left between them. This CDR3 is built from 12 residues. The CDR3 DNA follows: TGCGCCAGCAGCTTGGAGGGGGTTGGAGCTTTCTTT. As protein: CASSLEGVGAFF.

This clonotype was recorded many times. V and J are TRBV20-1 and TRBJ2-1, with 11 bases fitting TRBD2. The J segment lost 4 bases and the V segment lost 2 bases, leaving 7 bases of the junction unmatched. Germline V gives CDR1 DFQATT, CDR2 SNEGSKA (reference sequence). The CDR3 has 16 amino acids. The CDR3 region is CSARKGASGGYNEQFF. In DNA, the CDR3 is TGCAGTGCTAGAAAGGGCGCTAGCGGGGGGTACAATGAGCAGTTCTTC.

Ten or more counts support this clonotype. The chain combines TRBV6-5 with TRBJ1-4, with a weak D call TRBD1 (6 bases). The CDR3 runs 15 residues. V dropped 1 base and J dropped 2 bases, with 8 bases sitting between them. CDR1 and CDR2 (germline): MNHEY, SVGAGI. DNA for the CDR3: TGTGCCAGCAGTTACTATCAGGGGACTAATGAAAAACTGTTTTTT. It encodes CASSYYQGTNEKLFF.

Ten or more counts support this clonotype. The chain links TRBV7-2 to TRBJ1-1; D remains ambiguous. Germline V gene sequence: CDR1 SGHTA, CDR2 FQGNSA. CDR3 length: 13 residues. The ends were cut back, 1 base at V and 8 bases at J, with 11 bases in the middle. CDR3 in DNA: TGTGCCAGCAGCTTAGGCAGGCCGCTCGAAGCTTTCTTT. The encoded protein is CASSLGRPLEAFF. Using reference TRBV7-2 and TRBJ1-1 for the parts outside the CDR3, the full variable domain is GAGVSQSPSNKVTEKGKDVELRCDPISGHTALYWYRQSLGQGLEFLIYFQGNSAPDKSGLPSDRFSAERTGGSVSTLTIQRTQQEDSAVYLCASSLGRPLEAFFGQGTRLTVV.

This clonotype was seen repeatedly, ten times or more. The V gene is TRBV20-1, the J gene TRBJ1-1, with D unclear. CDR1 and CDR2 from the germline V gene are DFQATT and SNEGSKA (reference sequence). V shed 0 bases and J shed 3 bases, with 11 bases lying between them. CDR3 size: 14 residues. The CDR3 here is CSARDPSKDTEAFF. For the CDR3, the DNA is TGCAGTGCTAGAGATCCTTCCAAAGACACTGAAGCTTTCTTT.

This clonotype has ten or more counts. The chain uses TRBV20-1 and TRBJ2-2, with 8 bases matching TRBD1. V was pared by 5 bases and J by 7 bases, with 9 bases of the junction left unmatched. CDR1 is DFQATT and CDR2 is SNEGSKA in the germline V gene (reference sequence). The CDR3 loop spans 14 amino acids. The CDR3 loop reads CSAFGTGSDGELFF. The CDR3 nucleotides read TGCAGTGCTTTCGGGACAGGATCGGACGGGGAGCTGTTTTTT.

This clonotype has a handful of counts. The chain joins TRBV10-3 to TRBJ2-7; tentative D call: TRBD1 (5 bases). The germline V and J ends were trimmed by 6 bases and 3 bases, with 6 bases remaining between them. Looked up from germline, CDR1 is ENHRY and CDR2 is SYGVKD. This CDR3 spans 11 amino acids. CDR3 region: CAIRDNYEQYF. DNA of the CDR3: TGTGCCATCAGGGACAACTACGAGCAGTACTTC.

This clonotype appeared many times. The chain carries TRBV7-9 and TRBJ2-7; D unresolved. This CDR3 has 13 amino acids. CDR1 and CDR2 (germline): SEHNR, FQNEAQ (reference sequence). V was shortened by 7 bases and J by 4 bases, with 14 bases between the two germline ends. The CDR3 is CASTPKSEYEQYF. The CDR3 DNA follows: TGTGCCAGCACCCCAAAGTCGGAGTACGAGCAGTACTTC.